This T cell receptor beta chain was identified in a study of chemoradiotherapy in HPV16-positive cancers. Study observations and caveats: Non-HPV-specific T cells did not expand in tumors during treatment, whereas candidate HPV-specific clones and E7-related motifs did.

Sequenced by immunoSEQ multiplex PCR; TCRdb stores in-frame clones only, minus some. The repertoire includes more than 20,000 clones, approximately 87% of them detected once, and less than 2.5% sits in the top ten. The CDR3 consists of 12 residues. The V end lost 3 bases, the J end lost 2 bases, and 4 bases lay between the germline ends. Germline CDR1 SGDLS, CDR2 YYNGEE. Samples were taken several times over chemoradiotherapy. To note about this clone: What it binds is not known.

This specimen consisted of blood, obtained from a patient who underwent chemoradiotherapy. The V call is TRBV9, the J call TRBJ2-3; D is unresolved. The receptor comes from a human donor with HPV-associated anogenital cancer. The DNA of the CDR3 is TGTGCCAGCAGCGGACCCACAGATACGCAGTATTTT. Residues: CASSGPTDTQYF.